This passage covers 16 T cell receptor beta chains from one sample sequenced in a study of long-term antiretroviral therapy in people with HIV. At the survey level, the v3.0 immunoSEQ assay was run. Assay used: immunoSEQ multiplex PCR; TCRdb lists only in-frame clones, some missing. The repertoire includes 30,000 to 40,000 clones, over 70% of them detected once, and 6% to 7% sits in the top ten. The material sequenced was unsorted PBMCs, taken 0.6 years after starting antiretroviral therapy. The source is a man between 18 and 29 years old with HIV.

The rearrangement uses TRBV7-9 and TRBJ2-2; 10 nucleotides line up with TRBD2. The CDR3 spans 16 residues. Germline-derived CDR1 and CDR2 are SEHNR and FQNEAQ (reference sequence). With V trimmed by 5 bases and J by 4 bases, 7 bases remained unmatched. The DNA for the CDR3 is TGTGCCAGCAGCGCGGCCGGGACTAGCGTCACCGGGGAGCTGTTTTTT. It specifies CASSAAGTSVTGELFF.

By sample fraction, this clone is medium-sized (0.01 to 0.1%). The chain employs TRBV6-5 and TRBJ1-2; no reliable D call. There are 14 residues in the CDR3. Deletions cut 2 bases from V and 5 bases from J, with 12 bases between. Looked up from germline, CDR1 is MNHEY and CDR2 is SVGAGI. In DNA form, the CDR3 reads TGTGCCAGCAGTTACGGTGAGGGAAAGTATGGCTACACCTTC. Translating gives CASSYGEGKYGYTF.

This sequence joins TRBV10-3 and TRBJ1-3; 9 bases are a match to TRBD1. Germline V CDR1 and CDR2: ENHRY, SYGVKD. Trimming at V came to 6 bases and at J to 4 bases, leaving 4 bases not matched to a gene. The CDR3 covers 14 residues. DNA for the CDR3: TGTGCCATCAGGGACAGGGGTACCGGAAACACCATATATTTT. Translated, it gives CAIRDRGTGNTIYF.

This clone was seen a handful of times. This chain joins TRBV29-1 and TRBJ1-1; no firm D call. The CDR3 has 11 amino acids. V lost 7 bases and J lost 1, with 7 bases in between. Germline V lookup: CDR1 SQVTM, CDR2 ANQGSEA. CDR3 sequence reads: CSGTTNTEAFF. CDR3 DNA: TGCAGCGGAACTACGAACACTGAAGCTTTCTTT.

This clone was seen a single time. The chain is built from TRBV7-2 and TRBJ2-7; D ambiguous. The V end was cut by 3 bases, the J end by 7 bases, with 16 bases between. The CDR3 is made up of 14 amino acids. Germline V CDR1 and CDR2: SGHTA, FQGNSA. The CDR3 protein is CASSFSGKIGEQYF. The CDR3 coding sequence is TGTGCCAGCAGCTTCTCTGGTAAAATTGGGGAGCAGTACTTC.

V and J are TRBV27 and TRBJ1-1; the D gene is possibly TRBD1 (6 bases). The CDR3 loop spans 13 amino acids. V lost 4 bases and J lost 6, with 12 bases in between. Germline CDR1 reads MNHEY; CDR2 reads SMNVEV (reference sequence). CDR3 sequence (DNA): TGTGCCAGCAGTTATCAGGGGTCGGCTGAAGCTTTCTTT. Protein product: CASSYQGSAEAFF.

DNA for the CDR3: TGTGCCATCAGTTCGGGACAAGTCACTGAAGCTTTCTTT. It specifies CAISSGQVTEAFF. The chain couples TRBV10-3 to TRBJ1-1, with D perhaps matching TRBD1 (6 bases). Germline assignment: CDR1 ENHRY and CDR2 SYGVKD. V shed 5 bases and J shed 4 bases, with 11 bases lying between them. The length of the CDR3 is 13 residues.

The chain recombines TRBV27 with TRBJ2-7; a weak D match, TRBD1 (6 bases). This CDR3 has 14 residues. V lost 7 bases, J lost 2 bases, and 15 bases lay in between. Germline loops: CDR1 MNHEY, CDR2 SMNVEV (reference sequence). The CDR3 DNA reads as TGTGCCAGCAATAAACAGGGAATGCCCTACGAGCAGTACTTC. Amino acid sequence: CASNKQGMPYEQYF.

This clone has just one count. This chain links TRBV11-2 with TRBJ1-2; 10 nucleotides match TRBD1. The V segment lost 8 bases and the J segment 3 bases; nucleotides outside the gene matches: 15. The CDR3 sequence is 17 residues long. CDR1 SGHAT and CDR2 FQNNGV come from the germline V gene. The DNA for the CDR3 is TGTGCCAGCGGCTACGGACCCGGGACAGGGGTTCACTATGGCTACACCTTC. This gives the protein CASGYGPGTGVHYGYTF.

This chain uses TRBV20-1 with TRBJ2-7; D is uncertain. Between the trimmed V and J ends, which lost 6 bases and 3 bases, there was a span of 9 bases. The germline gives CDR1 DFQATT, CDR2 SNEGSKA (reference sequence). The CDR3 has 11 amino acids. The chain's CDR3 is CSATTSYEQYF. CDR3 DNA sequence: TGCAGTGCCACTACCAGCTACGAGCAGTACTTC.

The chain is built from TRBV6-1 and TRBJ2-5, with 7 bases fitting TRBD1. From germline, CDR1 is MNHNS and CDR2 SASEGT. The CDR3 extends over 15 amino acids. With V trimmed by 0 bases and J by 5 bases, 6 bases remained unmatched. The CDR3, as DNA: TGTGCCAGCAGTGAAGCGCTCTCACAGGGGGAGACCCAGTACTTC. Translating gives CASSEALSQGETQYF.

This clone was found a few times. The chain is built from TRBV10-3 and TRBJ1-5; D remains ambiguous. Germline V gives CDR1 ENHRY, CDR2 SYGVKD. This CDR3 is built from 17 residues. V dropped 0 bases and J dropped 5 bases, with 17 bases sitting between them. Written as DNA, the CDR3 is TGTGCCATCAGTGAGTCGATATACGGACGAAATTATCAGCCCCAGCATTTT. This translates into CAISESIYGRNYQPQHF.

The chain is built from TRBV28 and TRBJ1-2; 10 bases are a match to TRBD1. The CDR3 covers 12 residues. Germline V gene sequence: CDR1 MDHEN, CDR2 SYDVKM. With V trimmed by 6 bases and J by 7 bases, 2 bases remained unmatched. The CDR3 region is CASRGQGPGYTF. The CDR3 nucleotides read TGTGCCAGCAGGGGACAGGGGCCTGGCTACACCTTC.

V is TRBV5-6 and J is TRBJ2-7; 9 bases fit TRBD1. Germline V CDR1 and CDR2: SGHDT, YYEEEE. The CDR3 totals 14 residues. Trimming took 3 bases from V and 3 from J; bases not matched to a gene: 4. CDR3 region: CASSSGTGFYEQYF. The CDR3, as DNA: TGTGCCAGCAGCTCTGGGACAGGGTTCTACGAGCAGTACTTC.

This rearrangement joins TRBV6-1 to TRBJ1-2; D is possibly TRBD1 (6 bases). Trimming took 2 bases from V and 2 from J, leaving 15 bases between them. The CDR3 is 16 residues long. CDR1 is MNHNS and CDR2 is SASEGT in the germline V gene. The CDR3 here is CASSEQGQGPNYGYTF. In DNA form, the CDR3 reads TGTGCCAGCAGTGAACAGGGGCAGGGTCCCAACTATGGCTACACCTTC.

The V and J genes are TRBV27 and TRBJ1-3; D is possibly TRBD1 (5 bases). In germline, CDR1 is MNHEY, CDR2 SMNVEV (reference sequence). V gave up 5 bases and J gave up 4 bases, with 9 bases separating them. The CDR3 is made up of 13 amino acids. CDR3 loop: CASSTRTGNTIYF. DNA of the CDR3: TGTGCCAGCAGTACCCGGACAGGAAACACCATATATTTT.